What follows describes a single T cell receptor beta chain. The antigen remains undetermined. Before being chosen for sequencing, patients had shown CD8+CD57+ cell expansion by flow cytometry. The diagnosis in all patients was severe acquired aplastic anemia. TCR beta VDJ and CDR3 profiling used genomic DNA as template. TCRdb passed the reads through MiXCR, listing each CDR3 protein once. This sample has under 250,000 distinct CDR3 sequences, with 65% found just once. This sample is drawn from a study of CD8+CD57+ T cells in acquired aplastic anemia. Study summary: Mean yield of DNA from sorted CD4+ and CD8+ cells was 3 to 3.5 ug. Regarding the study as a whole: Found in both controls and patients were around 29 CD8+ CDR3 sequences. Patients and controls had CD8+ Simpson's diversity values that were not significantly distinct.

V was clipped by 7 bases and J by 3 bases; unmatched bases: 4. The CDR3 is 14 amino acids. In germline, CDR1 is LNHDA, CDR2 SQIVND (reference sequence). This receptor was identified in a human donor with aplastic anemia. Sequences were obtained from sorted CD4+, CD8+, or CD8+CD57+ T cells (not recorded which) from PBMCs. The rearrangement links TRBV19 to TRBJ2-7; TRBD2 aligns across 12 bases. CDR3 in amino acids: CASMETSGSYEQYF. CDR3 nucleotide sequence: TGTGCCAGTATGGAGACTAGCGGGAGCTACGAGCAGTACTTC.